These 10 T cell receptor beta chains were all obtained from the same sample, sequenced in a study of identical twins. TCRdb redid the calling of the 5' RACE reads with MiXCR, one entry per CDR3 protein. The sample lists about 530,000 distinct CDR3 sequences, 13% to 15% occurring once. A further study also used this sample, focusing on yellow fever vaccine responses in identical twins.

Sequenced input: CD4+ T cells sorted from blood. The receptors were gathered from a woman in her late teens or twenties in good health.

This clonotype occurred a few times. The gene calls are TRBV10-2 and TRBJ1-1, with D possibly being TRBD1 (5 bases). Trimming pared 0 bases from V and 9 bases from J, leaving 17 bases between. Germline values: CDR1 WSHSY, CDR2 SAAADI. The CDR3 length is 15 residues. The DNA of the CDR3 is TGCGCCAGCAGTGAGTCTGGGTCTTTGGGGGGTAAAGCTTTCTTT. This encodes CASSESGSLGGKAFF.

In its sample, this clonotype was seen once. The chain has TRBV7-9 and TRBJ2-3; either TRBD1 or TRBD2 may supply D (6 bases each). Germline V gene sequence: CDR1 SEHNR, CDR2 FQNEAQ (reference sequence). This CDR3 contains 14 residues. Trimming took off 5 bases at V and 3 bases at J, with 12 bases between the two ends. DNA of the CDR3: TGTGCCAGCAGCCCCTGGGGGGCAACAGATACGCAGTATTTT. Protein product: CASSPWGATDTQYF.

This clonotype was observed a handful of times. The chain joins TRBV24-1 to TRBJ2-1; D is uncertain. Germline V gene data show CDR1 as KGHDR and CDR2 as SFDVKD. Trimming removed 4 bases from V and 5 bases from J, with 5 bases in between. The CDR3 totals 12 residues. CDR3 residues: CATSETHNEQFF. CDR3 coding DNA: TGTGCCACCAGTGAGACCCACAATGAGCAGTTCTTC.

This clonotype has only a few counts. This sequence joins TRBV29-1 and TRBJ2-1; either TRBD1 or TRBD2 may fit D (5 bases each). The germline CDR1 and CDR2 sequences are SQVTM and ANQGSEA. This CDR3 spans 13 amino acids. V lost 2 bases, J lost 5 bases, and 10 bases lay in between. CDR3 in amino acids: CSVERDRDNEQFF. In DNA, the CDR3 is TGCAGCGTTGAACGGGACCGCGACAATGAGCAGTTCTTC.

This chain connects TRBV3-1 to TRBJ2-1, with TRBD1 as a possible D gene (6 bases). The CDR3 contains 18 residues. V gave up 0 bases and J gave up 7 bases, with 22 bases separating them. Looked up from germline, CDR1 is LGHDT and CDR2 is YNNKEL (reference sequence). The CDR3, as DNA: TGTGCCAGCAGCCAAGACCCAAGGCAGCCAGGGGTTAGGAATGAGCAGTTCTTC. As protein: CASSQDPRQPGVRNEQFF.

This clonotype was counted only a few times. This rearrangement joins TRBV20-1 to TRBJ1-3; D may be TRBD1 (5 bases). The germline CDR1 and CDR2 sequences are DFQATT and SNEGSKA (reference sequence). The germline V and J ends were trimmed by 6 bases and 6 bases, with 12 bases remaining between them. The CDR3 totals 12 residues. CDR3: CSARRGANTIYF. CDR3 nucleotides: TGCAGTGCACGAAGAGGGGCAAACACCATATATTTT.

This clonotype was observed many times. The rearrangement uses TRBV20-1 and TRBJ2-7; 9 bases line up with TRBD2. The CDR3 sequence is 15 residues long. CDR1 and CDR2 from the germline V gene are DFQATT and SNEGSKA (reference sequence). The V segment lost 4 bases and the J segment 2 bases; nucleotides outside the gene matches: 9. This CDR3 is CSATGGLAGTYEQYF. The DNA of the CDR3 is TGCAGTGCTACAGGGGGTCTAGCGGGAACCTACGAGCAGTACTTC.

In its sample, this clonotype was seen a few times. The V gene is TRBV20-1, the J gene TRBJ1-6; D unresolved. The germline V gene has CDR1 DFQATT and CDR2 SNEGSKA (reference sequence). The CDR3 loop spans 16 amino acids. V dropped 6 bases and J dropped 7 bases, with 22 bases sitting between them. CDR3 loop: CSARPGSLPGNSPLHF. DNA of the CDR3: TGCAGTGCCAGGCCTGGGTCCCTACCTGGAAATTCACCCCTCCACTTT.

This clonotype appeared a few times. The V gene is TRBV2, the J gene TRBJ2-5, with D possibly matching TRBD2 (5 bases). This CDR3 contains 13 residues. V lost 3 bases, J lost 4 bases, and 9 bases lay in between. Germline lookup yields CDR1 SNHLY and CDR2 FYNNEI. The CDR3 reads CASSDGSGETQYF. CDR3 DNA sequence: TGTGCCAGCAGTGATGGAAGCGGAGAGACCCAGTACTTC.

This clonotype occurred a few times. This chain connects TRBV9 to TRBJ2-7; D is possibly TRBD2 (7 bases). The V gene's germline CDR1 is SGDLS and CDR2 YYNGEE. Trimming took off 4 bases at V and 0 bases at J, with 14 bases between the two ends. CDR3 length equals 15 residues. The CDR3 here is CASSKRDIFSYEQYF. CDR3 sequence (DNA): TGTGCCAGCAGCAAGCGGGACATCTTCTCCTACGAGCAGTACTTC.